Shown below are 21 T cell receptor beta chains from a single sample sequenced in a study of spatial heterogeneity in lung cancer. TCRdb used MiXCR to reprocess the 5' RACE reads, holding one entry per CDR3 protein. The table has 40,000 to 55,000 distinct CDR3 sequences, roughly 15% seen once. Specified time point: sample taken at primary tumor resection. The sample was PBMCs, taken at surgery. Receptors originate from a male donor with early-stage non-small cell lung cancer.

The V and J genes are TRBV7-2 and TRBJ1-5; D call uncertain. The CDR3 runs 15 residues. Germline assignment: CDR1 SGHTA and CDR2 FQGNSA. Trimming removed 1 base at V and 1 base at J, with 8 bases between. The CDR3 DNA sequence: TGTGCCAGCAGCTTAGGAGCCTTGAGCAATCAGCCCCAGCATTTT. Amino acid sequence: CASSLGALSNQPQHF.

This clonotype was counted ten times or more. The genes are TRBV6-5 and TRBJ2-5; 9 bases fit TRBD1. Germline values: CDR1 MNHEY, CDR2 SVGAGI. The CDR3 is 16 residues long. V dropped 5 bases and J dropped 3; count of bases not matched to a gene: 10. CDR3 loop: CASSRDAGQGEETQYF. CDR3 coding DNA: TGTGCCAGCAGTCGCGACGCGGGACAGGGAGAAGAGACCCAGTACTTC.

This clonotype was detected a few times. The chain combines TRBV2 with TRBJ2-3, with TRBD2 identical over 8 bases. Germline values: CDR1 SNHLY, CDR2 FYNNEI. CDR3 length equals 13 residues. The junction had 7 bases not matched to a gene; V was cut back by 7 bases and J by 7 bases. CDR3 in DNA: TGTGCCAGCAACGGGAGGGCCGCCAATACGCAGTATTTT. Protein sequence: CASNGRAANTQYF.

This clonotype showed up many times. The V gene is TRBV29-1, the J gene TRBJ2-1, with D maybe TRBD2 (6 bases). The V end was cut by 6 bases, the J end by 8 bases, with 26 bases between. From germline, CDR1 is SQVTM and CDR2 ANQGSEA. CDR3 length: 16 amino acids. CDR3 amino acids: CSVAHFNGSKIDEQFF. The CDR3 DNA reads TGCAGCGTGGCCCATTTTAACGGGAGTAAAATCGATGAGCAGTTCTTC.

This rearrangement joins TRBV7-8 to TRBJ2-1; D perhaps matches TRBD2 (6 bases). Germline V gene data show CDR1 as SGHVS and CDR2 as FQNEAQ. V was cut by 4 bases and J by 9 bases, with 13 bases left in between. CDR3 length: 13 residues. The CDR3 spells CASSSYTSSEQFF. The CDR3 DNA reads TGTGCCAGCAGCTCCTATACTAGCAGTGAGCAGTTCTTC.

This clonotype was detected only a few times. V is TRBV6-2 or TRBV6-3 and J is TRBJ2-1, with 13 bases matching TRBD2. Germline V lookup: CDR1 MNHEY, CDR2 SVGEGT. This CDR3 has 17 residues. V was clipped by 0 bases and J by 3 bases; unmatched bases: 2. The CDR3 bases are TGTGCCAGCAGTTACTCAAGACTAGCGGGAGGCTACAATGAGCAGTTCTTC. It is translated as CASSYSRLAGGYNEQFF.

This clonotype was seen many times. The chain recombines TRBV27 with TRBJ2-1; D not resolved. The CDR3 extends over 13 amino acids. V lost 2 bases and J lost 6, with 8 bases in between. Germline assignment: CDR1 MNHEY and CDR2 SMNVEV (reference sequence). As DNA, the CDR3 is TGTGCCAGCAGTTTAGCCCGCCTCAATGAGCAGTTCTTC. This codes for CASSLARLNEQFF.

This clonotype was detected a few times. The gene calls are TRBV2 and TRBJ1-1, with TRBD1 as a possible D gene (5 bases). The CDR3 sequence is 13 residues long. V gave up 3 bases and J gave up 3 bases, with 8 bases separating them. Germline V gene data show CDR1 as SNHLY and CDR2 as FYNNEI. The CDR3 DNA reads TGTGCCAGCAGTGATGGGGGGGACACTGAAGCTTTCTTT. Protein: CASSDGGDTEAFF.

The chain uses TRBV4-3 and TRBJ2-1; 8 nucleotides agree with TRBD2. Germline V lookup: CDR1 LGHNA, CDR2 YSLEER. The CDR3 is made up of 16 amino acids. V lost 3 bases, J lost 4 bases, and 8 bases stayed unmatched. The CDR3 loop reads CASSQSSGVGYNEQFF. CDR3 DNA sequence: TGCGCCAGCAGCCAGAGTAGCGGGGTGGGGTACAATGAGCAGTTCTTC.

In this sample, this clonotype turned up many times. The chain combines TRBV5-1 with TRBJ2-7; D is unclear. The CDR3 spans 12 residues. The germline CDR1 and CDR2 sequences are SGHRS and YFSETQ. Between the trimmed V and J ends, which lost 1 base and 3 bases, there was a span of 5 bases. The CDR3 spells CASSLNYYEQYF. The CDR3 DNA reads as TGCGCCAGCAGCTTGAATTACTACGAGCAGTACTTC.

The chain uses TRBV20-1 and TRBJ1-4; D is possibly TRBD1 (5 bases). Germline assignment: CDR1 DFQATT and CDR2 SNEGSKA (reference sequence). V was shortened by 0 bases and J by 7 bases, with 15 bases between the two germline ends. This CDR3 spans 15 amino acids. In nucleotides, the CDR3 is TGCAGTGCTAGAGACCCGGGGAGGGGCTCTGAAAAACTGTTTTTT. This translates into CSARDPGRGSEKLFF.

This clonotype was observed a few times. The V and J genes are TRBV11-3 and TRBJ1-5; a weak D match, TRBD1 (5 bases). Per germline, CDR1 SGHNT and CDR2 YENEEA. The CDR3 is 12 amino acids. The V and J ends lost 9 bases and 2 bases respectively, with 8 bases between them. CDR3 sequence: CARTGGNQPQHF. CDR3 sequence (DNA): TGTGCCAGAACAGGTGGCAATCAGCCCCAGCATTTT.

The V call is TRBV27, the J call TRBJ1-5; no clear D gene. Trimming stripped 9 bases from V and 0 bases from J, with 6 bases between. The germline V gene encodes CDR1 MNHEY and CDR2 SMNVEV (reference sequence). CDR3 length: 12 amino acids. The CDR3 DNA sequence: TGTGCCAGTAACTATAGCAATCAGCCCCAGCATTTT. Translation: CASNYSNQPQHF.

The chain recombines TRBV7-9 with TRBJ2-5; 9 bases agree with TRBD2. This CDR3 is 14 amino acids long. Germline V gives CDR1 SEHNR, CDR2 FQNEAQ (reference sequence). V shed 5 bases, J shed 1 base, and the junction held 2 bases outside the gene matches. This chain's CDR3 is CASSILAGQETQYF. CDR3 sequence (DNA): TGTGCCAGCAGCATACTAGCGGGCCAAGAGACCCAGTACTTC.

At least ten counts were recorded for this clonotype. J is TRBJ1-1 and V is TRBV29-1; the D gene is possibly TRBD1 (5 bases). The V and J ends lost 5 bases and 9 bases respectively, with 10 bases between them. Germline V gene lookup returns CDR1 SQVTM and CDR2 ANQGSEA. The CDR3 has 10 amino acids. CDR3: CSVKTAQAFF. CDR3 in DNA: TGCAGCGTTAAGACAGCTCAAGCTTTCTTT.

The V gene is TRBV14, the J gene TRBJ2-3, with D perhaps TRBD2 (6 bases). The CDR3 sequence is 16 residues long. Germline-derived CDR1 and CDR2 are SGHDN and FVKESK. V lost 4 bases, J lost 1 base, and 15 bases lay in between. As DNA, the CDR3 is TGTGCCAGCAGCCGGACCGGCGGGATTCGCACAGATACGCAGTATTTT. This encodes CASSRTGGIRTDTQYF.

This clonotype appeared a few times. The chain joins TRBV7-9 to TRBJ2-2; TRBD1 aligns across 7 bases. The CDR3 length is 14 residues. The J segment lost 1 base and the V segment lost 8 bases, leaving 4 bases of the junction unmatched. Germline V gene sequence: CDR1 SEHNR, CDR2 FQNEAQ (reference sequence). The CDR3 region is CASAWTGNTGELFF. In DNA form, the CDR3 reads TGTGCCAGCGCCTGGACAGGGAACACCGGGGAGCTGTTTTTT.

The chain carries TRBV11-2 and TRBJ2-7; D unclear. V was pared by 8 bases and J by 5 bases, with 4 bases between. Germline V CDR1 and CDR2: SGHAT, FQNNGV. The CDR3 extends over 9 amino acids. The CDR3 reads CASGHEQYF. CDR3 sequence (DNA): TGTGCCAGCGGCCACGAGCAGTACTTC.

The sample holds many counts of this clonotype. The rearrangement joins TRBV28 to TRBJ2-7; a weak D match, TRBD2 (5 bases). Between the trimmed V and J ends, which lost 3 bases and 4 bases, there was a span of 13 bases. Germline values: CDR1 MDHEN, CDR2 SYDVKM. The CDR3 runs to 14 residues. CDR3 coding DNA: TGTGCCAGCAGTTTGATGAGGGATAGGTACGAGCAGTACTTC. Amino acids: CASSLMRDRYEQYF. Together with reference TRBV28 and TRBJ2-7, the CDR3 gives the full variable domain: DVKVTQSSRYLVKRTGEKVFLECVQDMDHENMFWYRQDPGLGLRLIYFSYDVKMKEKGDIPEGYSVSREKKERFSLILESASTNQTSMYLCASSLMRDRYEQYFGPGTRLTVT.

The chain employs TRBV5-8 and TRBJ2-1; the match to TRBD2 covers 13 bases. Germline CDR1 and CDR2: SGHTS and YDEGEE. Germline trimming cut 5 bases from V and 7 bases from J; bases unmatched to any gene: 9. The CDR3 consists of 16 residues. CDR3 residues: CASRLSTSGRINEQFF. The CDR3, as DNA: TGTGCCAGCAGACTTTCGACTAGCGGGAGGATTAATGAGCAGTTCTTC.

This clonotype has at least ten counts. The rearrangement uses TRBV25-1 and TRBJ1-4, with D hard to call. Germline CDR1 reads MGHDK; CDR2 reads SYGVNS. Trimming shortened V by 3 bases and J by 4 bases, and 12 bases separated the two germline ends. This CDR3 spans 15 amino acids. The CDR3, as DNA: TGTGCCAGCAGTGATCCCGGGCAGAATAATGAAAAACTGTTTTTT. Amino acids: CASSDPGQNNEKLFF.